The sequence of this T cell receptor beta chain was determined in a study of response to subunit inactivated influenza vaccine. Findings of the study overall: The study's authors posited that every seasonal influenza vaccination enlists few new T cells.

TCRdb passed the RT-PCR reads through MiXCR, listing each CDR3 protein once. The data hold hundreds of thousands of distinct CDR3 sequences, with approximately 15% observed a single time. The sample holds a few counts of this clonotype. Its antigen is unknown. The starting material was PBMCs from blood, obtained 14 to 15 days before vaccination. The receptor comes from a man in his fifties who received an inactivated influenza vaccine.

This CDR3 reads CASSVTSGGAYEQFF. The CDR3 DNA reads as TGTGCCAGCAGCGTGACTAGCGGGGGGGCCTATGAGCAGTTCTTC. V usage is TRBV6-1 and J usage is TRBJ2-1; 14 positions agree with TRBD2. The J segment lost 8 bases and the V segment lost 6 bases, leaving 6 bases of the junction unmatched. Germline V CDR1 and CDR2: MNHNS, SASEGT. The CDR3 is 15 residues long.